Described below is a single T cell receptor (beta chain) sequence and its context. This clonotype has a count of ten or more. Its antigen is unknown. Base quality data are lacking; no much larger clone is found one base away. For CDR1 and CDR2, the germline V gene (reference sequence) lists MNHEY and SMNVEV. Including cysteine and phenylalanine, the CDR3 has 13 amino acids. The only DNA kept is the CDR3, 39 bases in frame from the first base. V loses 3 bases of germline sequence and J loses 10 bases, and the interval between the two ends is 10 bases. This specimen comes from a study of human T cells and chemical hapten exposure (dated by TCRdb to the early 2020s). Context from the whole study: For sensitization, 2% DPC in acetone was applied to a roughly 2 cm by roughly 2 cm area of upper inner arm skin. Throughout the study period of 20 to 25 weeks, patients also received therapeutic DPC doses to the scalp every week. Patch testing was performed on the upper back with Finn chambers containing 0.01% DPC, and the patch tests were scored after 6 days according to International Contact Dermatitis Research Group standards. The mostly female patient cohort included alopecia areata with under or over 50% scalp involvement, alopecia totalis and alopecia universalis. Libraries were pooled for sequencing, and variation in per-sample TCR yields was attributed mainly to small differences in library volumes within the pool. This study followed changes in the peripheral blood TCR repertoire in vivo during primary and secondary sensitization of alopecia patients to the hapten diphenylcyclopropenone (DPC). Blood samples were taken from patients before sensitization (week 0) and at 2, 6 and about 24 weeks after DPC sensitization. Nearly 30 alopecia patients provided blood for TCR sequencing at one to four time points (pre-sensitization, 2, 6 and 24 weeks).

The library relied on RACE. For sequencing, a NextSeq 500 was employed. During library preparation, unique molecular identifiers were attached to individual cDNA molecules so that TCRs could be counted in a quantitative, reproducible way. Each blood RNA sample was used to sequence both TCR alpha and TCR beta chains. On the study's bioinformatics: Samples had a median of roughly 87,000 TCRs, with a range from 23,224 to 690,600. V, J and CDR3 annotation of the TCR reads was performed with the Decombinator software suite. For the PS versus PT1 abundance plots, all samples were subsampled to the same number of TCRs (28,000). Expanded TCRs were defined as absent before sensitization and observed at least eight times at the 2-week time point. TCRdb passed the public sequencing reads through fastp at Q25 and MiXCR, retaining productive beta sequences. Rows with a matching CDR3 protein are joined into one entry that keeps the most common DNA and genes. The V and J calls reflect TCRdb's pipeline rather than the authors' work. The sample profile shows 300,000 to 400,000 distinct CDR3 sequences; under 9% of them were found once. Roughly 7.9% of the sample comes from the top ten.

The paper as a whole reports these results and caveats: The number of TCRs above 1 in 1000 frequency did not change with DPC sensitization; there was no evidence of global repertoire structure alterations. Significantly more large CDR3 similarity clusters were formed by expanded TCRs than by pre-sensitization or healthy control sets, consistent with antigen-driven responses. After repeated subsampling, the strength of the expansion versus patch-test correlation and the threshold at which it became significant changed. The number of PT1 expanded TCRs positively correlated with patch test score, significant at thresholds 8, 16 and 32 but not 4. Because all patients had alopecia, a presumed autoimmune disease, the immune response of the patients might differ from that of healthy individuals.

This specimen's time point label, per the study, means: patch test 1, 2 weeks after DPC sensitization. Sample treatment or condition, as interpreted from the label and publication: therapeutic diphenylcyclopropenone sensitization with weekly scalp DPC. At each patch-test visit, blood was drawn before the patch test was applied. Eligible patients were aged 18 to 70, diagnosed with alopecia, deemed suitable for DPC therapy, and excluded if pregnant. Total RNA was extracted from unfractionated whole blood that had been collected in Tempus Blood RNA tubes. The sample was whole blood, taken in connection with sensitization to the hapten diphenylcyclopropenone (DPC). The chain is encoded by TRBV27 joined to TRBJ1-6, with the D gene too uncertain to name. This clonotype originated in a woman between 18 and 29 years old with alopecia areata. Some clones in this sample may be carry-over from other donors' samples. At the DNA level, the sequence is TGTGCCAGCAGTTTTGACGCACCATCACCCCTCCACTTT. The translation is CASSFDAPSPLHF.